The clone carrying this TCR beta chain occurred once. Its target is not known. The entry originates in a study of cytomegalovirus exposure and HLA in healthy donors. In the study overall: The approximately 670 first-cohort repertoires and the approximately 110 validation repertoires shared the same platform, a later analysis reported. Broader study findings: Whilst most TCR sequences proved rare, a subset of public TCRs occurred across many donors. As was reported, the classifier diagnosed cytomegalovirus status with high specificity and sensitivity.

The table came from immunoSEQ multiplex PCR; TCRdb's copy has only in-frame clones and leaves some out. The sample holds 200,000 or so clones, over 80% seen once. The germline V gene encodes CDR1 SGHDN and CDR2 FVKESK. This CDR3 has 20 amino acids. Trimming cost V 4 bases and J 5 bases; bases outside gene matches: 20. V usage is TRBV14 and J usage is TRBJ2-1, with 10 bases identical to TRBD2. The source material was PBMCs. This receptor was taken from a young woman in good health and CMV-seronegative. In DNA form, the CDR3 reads TGTGCCAGCAGCCCCCCTCGGAGGACTAGCGGAGCAATGAACCACAATGAGCAGTTCTTC. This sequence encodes CASSPPRRTSGAMNHNEQFF.